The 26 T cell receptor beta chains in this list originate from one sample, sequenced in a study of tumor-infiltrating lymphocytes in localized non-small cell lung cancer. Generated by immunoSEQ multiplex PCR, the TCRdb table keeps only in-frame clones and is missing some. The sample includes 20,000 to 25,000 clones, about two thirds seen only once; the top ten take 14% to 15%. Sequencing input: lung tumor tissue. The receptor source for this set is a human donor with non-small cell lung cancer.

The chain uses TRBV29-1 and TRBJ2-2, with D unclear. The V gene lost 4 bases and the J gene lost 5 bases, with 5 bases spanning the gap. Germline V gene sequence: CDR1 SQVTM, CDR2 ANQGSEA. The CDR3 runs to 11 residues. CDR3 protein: CSVAETGELFF. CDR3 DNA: TGCAGCGTTGCTGAAACCGGGGAGCTGTTTTTT.

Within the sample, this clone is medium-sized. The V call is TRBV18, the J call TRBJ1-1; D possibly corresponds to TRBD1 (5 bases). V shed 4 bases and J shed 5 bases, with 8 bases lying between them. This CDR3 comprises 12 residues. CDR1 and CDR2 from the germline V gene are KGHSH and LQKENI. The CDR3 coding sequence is TGTGCCAGCTCACAGACAGCGACTGAAGCTTTCTTT. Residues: CASSQTATEAFF.

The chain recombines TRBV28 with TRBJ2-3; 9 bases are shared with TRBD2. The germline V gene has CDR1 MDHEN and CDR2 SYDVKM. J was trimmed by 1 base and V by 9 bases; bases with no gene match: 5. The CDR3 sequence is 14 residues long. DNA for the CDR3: TGTGCCAGTGATAGGACTAGCGGCACAGATACGCAGTATTTT. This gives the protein CASDRTSGTDTQYF.

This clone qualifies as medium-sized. The CDR3 loop is CASSIGPGGTEAFF. Here the CDR3 DNA reads TGTGCCAGTAGTATCGGACCAGGGGGCACTGAAGCTTTCTTT. The J gene is TRBJ1-1, the V gene TRBV19; 7 nucleotides agree with TRBD1. This CDR3 has 14 residues. Germline V gene data show CDR1 as LNHDA and CDR2 as SQIVND (reference sequence). Unmatched junction bases numbered 5, after V lost 3 bases and J lost 4 bases.

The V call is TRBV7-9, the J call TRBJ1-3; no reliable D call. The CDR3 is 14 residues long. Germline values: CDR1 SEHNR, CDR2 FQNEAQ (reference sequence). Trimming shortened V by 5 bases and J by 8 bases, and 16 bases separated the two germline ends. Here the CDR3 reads CASSQDSGRDTIYF. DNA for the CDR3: TGTGCCAGCAGCCAAGATTCGGGTAGGGACACCATATATTTT.

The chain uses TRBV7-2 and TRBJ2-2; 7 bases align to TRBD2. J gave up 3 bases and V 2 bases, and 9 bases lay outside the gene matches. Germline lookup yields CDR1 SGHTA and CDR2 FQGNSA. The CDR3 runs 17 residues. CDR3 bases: TGTGCCAGCAGCTTATTGGGGGTGCGGGGGTACACCGGGGAGCTGTTTTTT. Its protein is CASSLLGVRGYTGELFF. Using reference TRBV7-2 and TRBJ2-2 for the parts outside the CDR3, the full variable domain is GAGVSQSPSNKVTEKGKDVELRCDPISGHTALYWYRQSLGQGLEFLIYFQGNSAPDKSGLPSDRFSAERTGGSVSTLTIQRTQQEDSAVYLCASSLLGVRGYTGELFFGEGSRLTVL.

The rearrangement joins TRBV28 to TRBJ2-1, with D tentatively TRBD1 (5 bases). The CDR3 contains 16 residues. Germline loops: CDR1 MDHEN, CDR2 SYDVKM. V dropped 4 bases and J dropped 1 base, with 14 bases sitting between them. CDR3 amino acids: CASSSPATDSYNEQFF. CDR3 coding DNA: TGTGCCAGCAGTTCCCCCGCGACAGATTCCTACAATGAGCAGTTCTTC.

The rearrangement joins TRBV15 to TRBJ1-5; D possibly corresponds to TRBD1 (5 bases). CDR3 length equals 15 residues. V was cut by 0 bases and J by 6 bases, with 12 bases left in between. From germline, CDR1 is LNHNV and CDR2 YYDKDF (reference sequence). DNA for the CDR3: TGTGCCACCAGCAGAGAGACGGGGGTGGGTCAGCCCCAGCATTTT. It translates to CATSRETGVGQPQHF.

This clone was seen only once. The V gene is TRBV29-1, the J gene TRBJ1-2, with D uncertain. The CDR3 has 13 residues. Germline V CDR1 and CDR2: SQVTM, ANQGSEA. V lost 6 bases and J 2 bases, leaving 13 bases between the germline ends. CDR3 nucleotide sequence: TGCAGCGTGAAGGAAGGGAACAACTATGGCTACACCTTC. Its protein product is CSVKEGNNYGYTF.

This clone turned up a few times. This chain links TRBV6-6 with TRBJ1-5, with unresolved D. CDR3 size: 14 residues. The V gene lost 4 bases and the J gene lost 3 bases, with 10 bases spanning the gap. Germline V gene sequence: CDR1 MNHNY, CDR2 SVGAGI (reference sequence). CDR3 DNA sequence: TGTGCCAGCAGTTTGCAGGAGATCAATCAGCCCCAGCATTTT. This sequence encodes CASSLQEINQPQHF.

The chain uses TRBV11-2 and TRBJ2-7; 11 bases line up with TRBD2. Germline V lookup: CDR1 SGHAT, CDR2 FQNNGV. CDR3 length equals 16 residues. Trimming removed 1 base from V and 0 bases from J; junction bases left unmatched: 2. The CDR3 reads CASSLALAGGSYEQYF. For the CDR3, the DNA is TGTGCCAGCAGCTTAGCCCTAGCGGGAGGCTCCTACGAGCAGTACTTC.

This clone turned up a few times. The CDR3 loop is CASSIGAGAPTQYF. CDR3 nucleotides: TGTGCCAGTAGTATAGGAGCGGGAGCCCCGACCCAGTACTTC. This chain connects TRBV19 to TRBJ2-5; 8 bases align to TRBD2. This CDR3 spans 14 amino acids. Germline V gene data show CDR1 as LNHDA and CDR2 as SQIVND (reference sequence). J was trimmed by 7 bases and V by 1 base; bases with no gene match: 5.

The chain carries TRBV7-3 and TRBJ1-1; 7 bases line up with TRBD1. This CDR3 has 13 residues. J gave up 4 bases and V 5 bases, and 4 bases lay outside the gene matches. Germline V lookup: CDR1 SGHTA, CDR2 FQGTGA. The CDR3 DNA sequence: TGTGCCAGCAGCCTTGACAGGGCCACTGAAGCTTTCTTT. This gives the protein CASSLDRATEAFF.

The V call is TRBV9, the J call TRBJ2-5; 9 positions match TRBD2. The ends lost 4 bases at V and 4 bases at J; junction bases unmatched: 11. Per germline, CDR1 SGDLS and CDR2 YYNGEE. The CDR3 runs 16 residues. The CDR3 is CASSPDRTGLAETQYF. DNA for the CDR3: TGTGCCAGCAGCCCCGACCGGACGGGACTAGCAGAGACCCAGTACTTC.

The DNA for the CDR3 is TGTGCCAGCTCACAGTCACCGGGACAGGGCACAGGCAACTGGGGAAACACCATATATTTT. This sequence encodes CASSQSPGQGTGNWGNTIYF. This chain joins TRBV18 and TRBJ1-3; 9 bases agree with TRBD1. CDR3 length: 20 amino acids. The V and J ends lost 4 bases and 4 bases, in that order; junction bases with no gene match: 20. Looked up from germline, CDR1 is KGHSH and CDR2 is LQKENI.

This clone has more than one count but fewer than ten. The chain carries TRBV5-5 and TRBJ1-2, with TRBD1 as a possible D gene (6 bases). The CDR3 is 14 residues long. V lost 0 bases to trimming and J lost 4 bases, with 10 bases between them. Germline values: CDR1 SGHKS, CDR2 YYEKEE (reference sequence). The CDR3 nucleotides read TGTGCCAGCAGCTTGGCACAGGGCTTCTATGGCTACACCTTC. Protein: CASSLAQGFYGYTF.

The CDR3: CASSPLRREGSYEQYF. The CDR3 DNA sequence: TGTGCCAGCAGTCCACTTAGGCGGGAGGGTAGCTACGAGCAGTACTTC. The V gene is TRBV11-2, the J gene TRBJ2-7; 9 bases map to TRBD2. J gave up 3 bases and V 6 bases, and 12 bases lay outside the gene matches. The CDR3 is 16 residues long. Germline CDR1 reads SGHAT; CDR2 reads FQNNGV. Full variable domain (rest looked up from reference TRBV11-2 and TRBJ2-7): EAGVAQSPRYKIIEKRQSVAFWCNPISGHATLYWYQQILGQGPKLLIQFQNNGVVDDSQLPKDRFSAERLKGVDSTLKIQPAKLEDSAVYLCASSPLRREGSYEQYFGPGTRLTVT.

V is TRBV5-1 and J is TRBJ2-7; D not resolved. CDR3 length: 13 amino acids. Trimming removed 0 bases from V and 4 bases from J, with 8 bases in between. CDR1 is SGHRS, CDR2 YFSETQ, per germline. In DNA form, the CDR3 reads TGCGCCAGCAGCTTGGTTTCGGGTTACGAGCAGTACTTC. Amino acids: CASSLVSGYEQYF. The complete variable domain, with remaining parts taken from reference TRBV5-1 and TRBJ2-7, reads KAGVTQTPRYLIKTRGQQVTLSCSPISGHRSVSWYQQTPGQGLQFLFEYFSETQRNKGNFPGRFSGRQFSNSRSEMNVSTLELGDSALYLCASSLVSGYEQYFGPGTRLTVT.

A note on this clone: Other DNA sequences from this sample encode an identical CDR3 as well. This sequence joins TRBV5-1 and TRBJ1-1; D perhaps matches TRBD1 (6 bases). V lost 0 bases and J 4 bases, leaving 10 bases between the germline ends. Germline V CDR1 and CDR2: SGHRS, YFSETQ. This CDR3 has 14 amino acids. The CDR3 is CASSLDQGFTEAFF. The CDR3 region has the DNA TGCGCCAGCAGCTTGGACCAGGGGTTCACTGAAGCTTTCTTT.

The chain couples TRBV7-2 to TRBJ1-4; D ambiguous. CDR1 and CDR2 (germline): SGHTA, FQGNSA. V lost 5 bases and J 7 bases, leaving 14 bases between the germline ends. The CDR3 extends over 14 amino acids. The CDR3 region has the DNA TGTGCCAGCAGCCGTGGGGTGGATAGTGAAAAACTGTTTTTT. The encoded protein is CASSRGVDSEKLFF.

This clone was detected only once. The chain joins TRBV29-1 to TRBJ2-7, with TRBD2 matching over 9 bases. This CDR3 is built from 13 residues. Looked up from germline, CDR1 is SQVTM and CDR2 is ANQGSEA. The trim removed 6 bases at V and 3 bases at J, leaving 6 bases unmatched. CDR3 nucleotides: TGCAGCGTCTTTAGCGGGAGTAGCTACGAGCAGTACTTC. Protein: CSVFSGSSYEQYF.

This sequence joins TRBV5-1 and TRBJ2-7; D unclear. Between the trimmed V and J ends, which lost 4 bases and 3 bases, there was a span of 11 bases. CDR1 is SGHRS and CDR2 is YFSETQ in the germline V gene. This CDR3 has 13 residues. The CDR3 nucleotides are TGCGCCAGCAGCATTGACTTCGGCTACGAGCAGTACTTC. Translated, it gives CASSIDFGYEQYF.

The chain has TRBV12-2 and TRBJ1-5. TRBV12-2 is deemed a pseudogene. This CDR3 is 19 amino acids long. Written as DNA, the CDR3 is TGTGCAAGTCGCTTAGACCTAGCGGGGGCACCTTATAGCAATCAGCCCCAGCATTTT. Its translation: CASRLDLAGAPYSNQPQHF.

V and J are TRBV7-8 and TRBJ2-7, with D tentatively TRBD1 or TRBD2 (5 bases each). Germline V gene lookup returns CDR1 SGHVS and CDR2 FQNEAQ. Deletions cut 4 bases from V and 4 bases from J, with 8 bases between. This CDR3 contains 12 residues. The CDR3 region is CASSSEGYEQYF. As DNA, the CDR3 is TGTGCCAGCAGCTCAGAGGGGTACGAGCAGTACTTC.

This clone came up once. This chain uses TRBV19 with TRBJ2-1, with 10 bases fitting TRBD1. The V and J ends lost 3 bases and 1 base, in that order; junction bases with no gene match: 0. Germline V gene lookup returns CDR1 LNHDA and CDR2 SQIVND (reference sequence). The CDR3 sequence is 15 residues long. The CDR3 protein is CASSMGQGSYNEQFF. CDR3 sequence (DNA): TGTGCCAGTAGTATGGGACAGGGGTCCTACAATGAGCAGTTCTTC.

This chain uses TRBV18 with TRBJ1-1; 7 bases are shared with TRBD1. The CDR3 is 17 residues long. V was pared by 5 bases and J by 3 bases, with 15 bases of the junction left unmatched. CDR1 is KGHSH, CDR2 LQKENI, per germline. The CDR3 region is CASSVFYGTGADTEAFF. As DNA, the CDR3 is TGTGCCAGCTCAGTCTTCTACGGCACAGGGGCGGACACTGAAGCTTTCTTT. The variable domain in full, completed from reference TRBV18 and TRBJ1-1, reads NAGVMQNPRHLVRRRGQEARLRCSPMKGHSHVYWYRQLPEEGLKFMVYLQKENIIDESGMPKERFSAEFPKEGPSILRIQQVVRGDSAAYFCASSVFYGTGADTEAFFGQGTRLTVV.